This TCR beta chain is from a study of blood T cell repertoires in COVID-19 (dated by TCRdb to 2019 to 2021). With respect to the entire study: The collaborator samples originated in the United States, Italy and Spain and spanned the acute and convalescent phases of COVID-19. The material from the prospective study consisted of cDNA or gDNA derived from T cells, B-cell-depleted T cells, or PBMCs. Subjects who had been exposed to COVID-19, were actively infected with it, or had recovered from it provided the deeply sampled blood TCRbeta repertoires that made up the dataset. The repertoires were released in a freely available public database intended as a resource for research on the immune response to SARS-CoV-2. The samples were drawn from two sources: the first 160 participants of the ongoing ImmuneRACE study, and over 950 subjects contributed by 6 global collaborators. A de-identified subject ID, COVID-19 status, age in years and sex were almost always included in the sample metadata. Where HLA class I and class II types were available, the types were taken from metadata supplied by the sample provider, not from assay-based typing. Beyond this particular receptor, the publication reports: Clinical and demographic metadata were provided uncurated, with the amount varying by source and participant.

On this clone itself: There is no known antigen for this receptor. No base quality information exists; no much larger clone differs at one position. The sample has other DNA sequences that encode this CDR3 too.

Each collaborating institution followed its own protocols to collect whole blood in K2EDTA tubes. For TCRbeta analysis, collaborators shipped samples in one of three forms: frozen whole blood, isolated PBMCs, or DNA extracted from either of those sample types. From the cysteine through the phenylalanine, the CDR3 covers 15 amino acids. The entry retains the CDR3 DNA only, 45 bases that are in frame from base 1. From a lookup of the germline V gene, CDR1 and CDR2 are SGHTA and FQGNSA. Germline trimming: 2 bases from V, 6 bases from J; junction bases outside gene matches: 2. TCRbeta CDR3 regions were amplified from genomic DNA using the immunoSEQ Assay, a bias-controlled multiplex PCR. In the paper's pipeline: Within the assay, amplification of reference gene primers was used to estimate how many nucleated cells each sample contained. Sequence reads were collapsed and filtered to measure the absolute abundance of every unique TCRbeta CDR3 rearrangement. For each sample, productive Simpson clonality was calculated as the square root of Simpson's diversity index across productive rearrangements. The source is immuneACCESS, and TCRdb retained only in-frame sequences with V and J called. Part of the clones is not carried over; for the studies checked, unresolved V genes explain less than half of this, and the remainder is unexplained. From that table come the V and J calls and clone size; the DNA was used to work out D and trimming. This sample gives over 300,000 clones in total; almost 90% of them show up just once. 6.5% of the sample lies in the top ten.

The sequenced material came from peripheral blood. The chain was built from TRBV7-2 and TRBJ2-1, with TRBD2 identical over 12 junction bases. The TCR comes from a man younger than 35 with active or convalescent COVID-19. Here the CDR3 is given as CASSLLAGGPNEQFF. The nucleotides are TGTGCCAGCAGCTTACTAGCGGGGGGGCCCAATGAGCAGTTCTTC.